The 30 T cell receptor beta chains below all came from one sample that was sequenced in a study of blood T cell repertoires in COVID-19. Assay used: immunoSEQ multiplex PCR; TCRdb lists only in-frame clones, some missing. The table shows some 53,000 clones, with around 86% occurring only once. Sequenced: peripheral blood. Source of these receptors: a man aged 70 or older with acute or convalescent COVID-19.

This clone was seen a single time. The chain carries TRBV3-1 (or the pseudogene TRBV3-2) and TRBJ2-3, with TRBD2 as a possible D gene (6 bases). The V end lost 3 bases, the J end lost 1 base, and 17 bases lay between the germline ends. Germline-derived CDR1 and CDR2 are LGHDT and YNNKEL (reference sequence). The CDR3 has 17 residues. Written as DNA, the CDR3 is TGTGCCAGCAGCCAGCGTATCGGGGACTCGGGCACAGATACGCAGTATTTT. Amino acids: CASSQRIGDSGTDTQYF.

The chain combines TRBV5-4 with TRBJ1-1; 8 bases align to TRBD1. V was clipped by 6 bases and J by 4 bases; unmatched bases: 17. Germline CDR1 and CDR2: SGHNT and YYREEE (reference sequence). This CDR3 region has 17 residues. The CDR3 loop is CASTDSRGRGLSTEAFF. Written as DNA, the CDR3 is TGTGCCAGCACCGATAGCAGGGGGCGAGGGTTGAGCACTGAAGCTTTCTTT.

The rearrangement links TRBV7-9 to TRBJ2-5, with D possibly being TRBD1 (5 bases). CDR3 size: 15 residues. Germline values: CDR1 SEHNR, CDR2 FQNEAQ (reference sequence). V was clipped by 5 bases and J by 4 bases, with 17 bases between them. The CDR3 bases are TGTGCCAGCAGCCCATGGATAGACAGTCTAGAGACCCAGTACTTC. Protein: CASSPWIDSLETQYF.

V usage is TRBV7-9 and J usage is TRBJ2-2; TRBD1 matches at 7 bases. Germline V gene data show CDR1 as SEHNR and CDR2 as FQNEAQ (reference sequence). Trimming took 4 bases from V and 7 from J; bases not matched to a gene: 12. CDR3 length: 16 residues. The CDR3 region is CASSSRHRGGGGELFF. The DNA for the CDR3 is TGTGCCAGCAGCTCGAGGCACAGGGGTGGTGGCGGGGAGCTGTTTTTT.

For the CDR3, the DNA is TGTGCCAGCAGTTATTCAGAGGCGGGAGGCTACACCTTC. Its protein is CASSYSEAGGYTF. The rearrangement links TRBV6-6 to TRBJ1-2, with D hard to call. The ends were cut back, 3 bases at V and 8 bases at J, with 13 bases in the middle. The CDR3 runs 13 residues. Germline V gives CDR1 MNHNY, CDR2 SVGAGI (reference sequence).

This clone qualifies as medium-sized. V gene TRBV27 combines with J gene TRBJ1-1; tentatively, D is TRBD1 (6 bases). Germline V gene data show CDR1 as MNHEY and CDR2 as SMNVEV (reference sequence). With 4 bases removed from V and 7 bases from J, the gap between germline ends came to 10 bases. This CDR3 is built from 12 residues. The CDR3 sequence: CASSSIGGEAFF. The CDR3, as DNA: TGTGCCAGCAGTTCCATAGGGGGTGAAGCTTTCTTT.

The V and J genes are TRBV7-2 and TRBJ2-3; 8 nucleotides line up with TRBD2. Germline values: CDR1 SGHTA, CDR2 FQGNSA. J was trimmed by 4 bases and V by 6 bases; bases with no gene match: 9. CDR3 length: 15 amino acids. The CDR3 region has the DNA TGTGCCAGCAGGGCCCGGGGACTAGTAGCAGATACGCAGTATTTT. This gives the protein CASRARGLVADTQYF.

The chain recombines TRBV7-9 with TRBJ2-6; the match to TRBD1 covers 7 bases. The CDR3 is 16 amino acids. The J segment lost 1 base and the V segment lost 4 bases, leaving 4 bases of the junction unmatched. Per the germline V gene, CDR1 is SEHNR and CDR2 is FQNEAQ (reference sequence). The chain's CDR3 is CASSYRQGSGANVLTF. The CDR3 DNA is TGTGCCAGCAGCTATCGACAGGGTTCTGGGGCCAACGTCCTGACTTTC.

The chain carries TRBV7-2 and TRBJ1-3, with 9 bases that match TRBD1. The CDR3 consists of 15 residues. The V segment lost 5 bases and the J segment 2 bases; nucleotides outside the gene matches: 4. The germline V gene encodes CDR1 SGHTA and CDR2 FQGNSA. The CDR3 loop is CASSRTGVTGNTIYF. DNA of the CDR3: TGTGCCAGCAGCCGGACAGGGGTGACTGGAAACACCATATATTTT. Complete variable domain (other parts from reference TRBV7-2 and TRBJ1-3): GAGVSQSPSNKVTEKGKDVELRCDPISGHTALYWYRQSLGQGLEFLIYFQGNSAPDKSGLPSDRFSAERTGGSVSTLTIQRTQQEDSAVYLCASSRTGVTGNTIYFGEGSWLTVV.

The chain recombines TRBV12-5 with TRBJ2-5, with 7 bases fitting TRBD2. The junction had 15 bases not matched to a gene; V was cut back by 1 base and J by 4 bases. The CDR3 sequence is 18 residues long. Looked up from germline, CDR1 is LGHNT and CDR2 is FRNRAP. CDR3 nucleotide sequence: TGTGCTAGTGGTTTGGACGTTGGGGGAGGGCGGGAAAGAGAGACCCAGTACTTC. Protein: CASGLDVGGGRERETQYF.

This clone showed up just a few times. This CDR3 reads CASSVTGRGTEAFF. The DNA of the CDR3 is TGTGCCAGCAGCGTGACAGGTCGGGGCACTGAAGCTTTCTTT. The chain carries TRBV7-2 and TRBJ1-1; TRBD1 is a possible D gene (6 bases). V lost 5 bases to trimming and J lost 4 bases, with 14 bases between them. Germline V CDR1 and CDR2: SGHTA, FQGNSA. The CDR3 is 14 amino acids.

The V gene is TRBV5-6, the J gene TRBJ1-5; D remains unclear. The V gene's germline CDR1 is SGHDT and CDR2 YYEEEE. V dropped 4 bases and J dropped 2 bases, with 10 bases sitting between them. The CDR3 has 14 residues. The CDR3 DNA sequence: TGTGCCAGCAGCCCCGGGAGGCGCAATCAGCCCCAGCATTTT. Translation: CASSPGRRNQPQHF. Based on the CDR3 plus reference TRBV5-6 and TRBJ1-5, the full variable domain is DAGVTQSPTHLIKTRGQQVTLRCSPKSGHDTVSWYQQALGQGPQFIFQYYEEEERQRGNFPDRFSGHQFPNYSSELNVNALLLGDSALYLCASSPGRRNQPQHFGDGTRLSIL.

V and J are TRBV4-2 and TRBJ2-5, with TRBD2 matching over 8 bases. Germline V CDR1 and CDR2: LGHNA, YNFKEQ. This CDR3 has 18 residues. V was clipped by 1 base and J by 5 bases; unmatched bases: 15. For the CDR3, the DNA is TGTGCCAGCAGCCAAGGGGGGCCGGGTCGGGGGGGCAAGGAGACCCAGTACTTC. Its protein is CASSQGGPGRGGKETQYF.

This sequence joins TRBV6-4 and TRBJ2-1; D is uncertain. Germline assignment: CDR1 MRHNA and CDR2 SNTAGT. V was clipped by 5 bases and J by 4 bases, with 9 bases between them. The CDR3 length is 13 residues. The CDR3 bases are TGTGCCAGCAGTTACCAACAATACAATGAGCAGTTCTTC. Protein: CASSYQQYNEQFF.

The chain has TRBV13 and TRBJ2-5; 7 bases align to TRBD1. Unmatched junction bases numbered 13, after V lost 4 bases and J lost 5 bases. Germline-derived CDR1 and CDR2 are PRHDT and FYEKMQ (reference sequence). This CDR3 comprises 16 residues. The CDR3 DNA reads TGTGCCAGCAGCTCCCCGACAGGGATGTTAGGGGAGACCCAGTACTTC. Encoded protein: CASSSPTGMLGETQYF.

The chain joins TRBV2 to TRBJ1-6; 8 bases line up with TRBD1. Germline-derived CDR1 and CDR2 are SNHLY and FYNNEI. The CDR3 is made up of 14 amino acids. V lost 9 bases to trimming and J lost 7 bases; unmatched junction nucleotides: 8. CDR3 protein: CASRQGSVNSPLHF. The CDR3 nucleotides read TGTGCCAGTAGACAGGGGTCGGTGAATTCACCCCTCCACTTT.

The chain uses TRBV6-5 and TRBJ1-1; perhaps TRBD1 as D (6 bases). The CDR3 is 13 amino acids. V was pared by 9 bases and J by 1 base, with 12 bases between. The germline V gene encodes CDR1 MNHEY and CDR2 SVGAGI. The CDR3 DNA follows: TGTGCCAGTCATTCGGACAGGAACACTGAAGCTTTCTTT. It encodes CASHSDRNTEAFF.

The genes are TRBV4-3 and TRBJ1-1; D not certain. The CDR3 extends over 16 amino acids. Germline CDR1 is LGHNA and CDR2 is YSLEER. The V end was cut by 0 bases, the J end by 1 base, with 12 bases between. The CDR3 region is CASSQDLASENTEAFF. CDR3 nucleotides: TGCGCCAGCAGCCAAGATCTAGCGAGTGAGAACACTGAAGCTTTCTTT.

The CDR3 DNA is TGTGCCAGCAGCTCCCGACAGGGACTCCACTACGAGCAGTACTTC. Translated, it gives CASSSRQGLHYEQYF. The chain uses TRBV7-8 and TRBJ2-7, with a possible D match to TRBD1 (7 bases). The germline V and J ends were trimmed by 4 bases and 3 bases, with 16 bases remaining between them. Looked up from germline, CDR1 is SGHVS and CDR2 is FQNEAQ. The CDR3 is 15 residues long.

The chain carries TRBV10-2 and TRBJ2-7; 9 bases line up with TRBD1. This CDR3 comprises 14 residues. V shed 6 bases and J 2 bases; nucleotides not matched to a gene: 5. Germline values: CDR1 WSHSY, CDR2 SAAADI. For the CDR3, the DNA is TGCGCCAGCAGATTGGGACAGGGTACCTACGAGCAGTACTTC. Translation gives CASRLGQGTYEQYF.

V gene TRBV24-1 combines with J gene TRBJ2-1; 10 bases line up with TRBD2. V lost 8 bases, J lost 7 bases, and 10 bases stayed unmatched. CDR3 size: 15 residues. Germline-derived CDR1 and CDR2 are KGHDR and SFDVKD. For the CDR3, the DNA is TGTGCCACCAACAGTATAGCGGGGGGCAGGAATGAGCAGTTCTTC. It codes for CATNSIAGGRNEQFF.

Concerning this clone: The junction differs from germline at one of its ends, possibly a read error. The genes are TRBV7-7 and TRBJ1-4, with TRBD1 as a possible D gene (6 bases). The CDR3 spans 14 residues. From germline, CDR1 is SSHAT and CDR2 FNYEAQ (reference sequence). This CDR3 reads CASSGGLRGEKLFF. As DNA, the CDR3 is TGTGCTAGCAGCGGGGGTCTCAGGGGTGAAAAACTGTTTTTT.

The gene calls are TRBV30 and TRBJ2-1; possibly TRBD2 for D (6 bases). This CDR3 is 14 amino acids long. V lost 3 bases and J 4 bases, leaving 13 bases between the germline ends. The V gene's germline CDR1 is GTSNPN and CDR2 SVGIG (reference sequence). For the CDR3, the DNA is TGTGCCTGGAGCGGCGGGATTTCTTACAATGAGCAGTTCTTC. Encoded protein: CAWSGGISYNEQFF.

The chain combines TRBV7-2 with TRBJ1-4; D is ambiguous. This CDR3 contains 16 residues. Germline CDR1 reads SGHTA; CDR2 reads FQGNSA. V dropped 5 bases and J dropped 8 bases, with 21 bases sitting between them. The CDR3 DNA follows: TGTGCCAGCAGCCATTTCCCACGGGGTAGAGGGGAAAAACTGTTTTTT. Translated, it gives CASSHFPRGRGEKLFF.

The chain links TRBV6-2 or TRBV6-3 to TRBJ1-5; a weak D match, TRBD1 (5 bases). The V and J ends lost 2 bases and 0 bases respectively, with 5 bases between them. The CDR3 extends over 14 amino acids. Germline loops: CDR1 MNHEY, CDR2 SVGEGT. The DNA of the CDR3 is TGTGCCAGCAGTTACCAGGGTAGCAATCAGCCCCAGCATTTT. Its protein product is CASSYQGSNQPQHF.

The chain carries TRBV4-1 and TRBJ2-1; the D gene is possibly TRBD2 (5 bases). Germline-derived CDR1 and CDR2 are MGHRA and YSYEKL. The ends were cut back, 4 bases at V and 6 bases at J, with 16 bases in the middle. The CDR3 is made up of 15 amino acids. The CDR3 DNA sequence: TGCGCCAGCAGCCGCCCGCTTACTAGTTTCAATGAGCAGTTCTTC. It specifies CASSRPLTSFNEQFF.

The rearrangement links TRBV4-1 to TRBJ2-7; D not certain. The V end lost 1 base, the J end lost 2 bases, and 12 bases lay between the germline ends. This CDR3 comprises 15 residues. The germline gives CDR1 MGHRA, CDR2 YSYEKL. The CDR3 sequence is CASSQAPRETYEQYV. The DNA of the CDR3 is TGCGCCAGCAGCCAAGCCCCCCGAGAGACCTACGAGCAGTACGTC.

CDR3 nucleotides: TGTGCCAGCAGTGGAGGGACAGGGAGGCAAGAGACCCAGTACTTC. Its protein is CASSGGTGRQETQYF. The genes are TRBV2 and TRBJ2-5, with 9 bases lining up with TRBD1. V dropped 4 bases and J dropped 2; count of bases not matched to a gene: 5. The CDR3 covers 15 residues. Germline V lookup: CDR1 SNHLY, CDR2 FYNNEI.

This clone has a single count. This chain links TRBV29-1 with TRBJ1-2, with 8 bases matching TRBD1. The length of the CDR3 is 16 residues. J lost 0 bases, V lost 0 bases, and 6 bases had no gene match. Germline lookup yields CDR1 SQVTM and CDR2 ANQGSEA. CDR3 bases: TGCAGCGTTGAAGACTCGACAGGGGATCCTAACTATGGCTACACCTTC. This encodes CSVEDSTGDPNYGYTF.

CDR3 region: CASRKRTGGNTEAFF. CDR3 bases: TGTGCCAGCAGAAAGCGGACAGGGGGCAACACTGAAGCTTTCTTT. This chain links TRBV6-5 with TRBJ1-1, with 11 bases identical to TRBD1. Germline V lookup: CDR1 MNHEY, CDR2 SVGAGI. The CDR3 spans 15 residues. V shed 6 bases and J 2 bases; nucleotides not matched to a gene: 5.